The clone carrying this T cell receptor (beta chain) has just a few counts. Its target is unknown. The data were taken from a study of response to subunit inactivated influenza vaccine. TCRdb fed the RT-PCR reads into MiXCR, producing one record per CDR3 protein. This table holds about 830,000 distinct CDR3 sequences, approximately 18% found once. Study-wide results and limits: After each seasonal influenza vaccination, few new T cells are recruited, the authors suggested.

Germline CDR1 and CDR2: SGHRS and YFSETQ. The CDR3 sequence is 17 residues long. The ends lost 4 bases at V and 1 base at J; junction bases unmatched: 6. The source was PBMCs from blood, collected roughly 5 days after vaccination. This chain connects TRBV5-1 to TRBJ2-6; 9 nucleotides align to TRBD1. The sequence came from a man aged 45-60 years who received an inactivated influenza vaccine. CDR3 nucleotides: TGCGCCAGCAGCCTGTCCGGGACAGGGTCTGGGGCCAACGTCCTGACTTTC. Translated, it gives CASSLSGTGSGANVLTF.